The 20 T cell receptor beta chains listed next were all sequenced from one sample in a study of PD-1 blockade in classical Hodgkin lymphoma. Assay used: immunoSEQ multiplex PCR; TCRdb lists only in-frame clones, some missing. The table has about 47,000 clones, roughly three quarters seen once. As to time point: cycle 4 day 1 (C4D1), after five to seven weeks of nivolumab. All trial patients relapsed after autologous stem cell transplantation. The input for sequencing was peripheral blood mononuclear cells (PBMCs), taken before the fourth cycle of nivolumab. The receptors were sampled from a human donor with classical Hodgkin lymphoma.

This clone has only a few counts. The chain employs TRBV5-1 and TRBJ1-6; D ambiguous. Per the germline V gene, CDR1 is SGHRS and CDR2 is YFSETQ. The length of the CDR3 is 13 residues. Trimming removed 0 bases from V and 8 bases from J, with 6 bases in between. CDR3 nucleotides: TGCGCCAGCAGCTTGGAACTGGATTCACCCCTCCACTTT. Translated: CASSLELDSPLHF.

The chain links TRBV27 to TRBJ1-6; TRBD1 might be the D (5 bases). V lost 3 bases and J lost 8, with 8 bases in between. There are 13 residues in the CDR3. CDR1 is MNHEY, CDR2 SMNVEV, per germline (reference sequence). Written as DNA, the CDR3 is TGTGCCAGCAGTTTTGGGGGGGATTCACCCCTCCACTTT. Its protein is CASSFGGDSPLHF.

The chain joins TRBV19 to TRBJ1-3, with 8 bases fitting TRBD1. The V gene end was trimmed by 7 bases and the J gene end by 4 bases; junction bases not matched to a gene: 3. CDR3 length: 13 residues. CDR1 is LNHDA, CDR2 SQIVND, per germline (reference sequence). CDR3 sequence (DNA): TGTGCCAGTAATGGACAGGGAGGAAACACCATATATTTT. The encoded protein is CASNGQGGNTIYF.

This chain joins TRBV5-1 and TRBJ2-2; possibly TRBD2 for D (6 bases). V was clipped by 2 bases and J by 2 bases, with 10 bases between them. This CDR3 region has 15 residues. CDR1 is SGHRS, CDR2 YFSETQ, per germline. In nucleotides, the CDR3 is TGCGCCAGCAGCTTCCTGGGGGGAAACACCGGGGAGCTGTTTTTT. Residues: CASSFLGGNTGELFF.

This chain uses TRBV13 with TRBJ2-7; possible D gene TRBD2, 5 bases. This CDR3 spans 13 amino acids. V shed 1 base and J shed 4 bases, with 8 bases lying between them. Per the germline V gene, CDR1 is PRHDT and CDR2 is FYEKMQ (reference sequence). CDR3 coding DNA: TGTGCCAGCAGCTTAGTCCCGGGGTACGAGCAGTACTTC. Translated, it gives CASSLVPGYEQYF.

This clone was found a few times. The rearrangement joins TRBV30 to TRBJ2-5; D ambiguous. Trimming cost V 5 bases and J 4 bases, with 14 bases left between them. Germline loops: CDR1 GTSNPN, CDR2 SVGIG (reference sequence). CDR3 size: 13 residues. Written as DNA, the CDR3 is TGTGCCTGGGAAATCAGTGGGTCAGAGACCCAGTACTTC. Its translation is CAWEISGSETQYF.

On this clone: At one end the junction does not follow the germline gene, possibly because of a read error. CDR3 sequence (DNA): TGTGCCAGCACGCGGGACACGGGTTGGAACTTC. This translates into CASTRDTGWNF. This rearrangement joins TRBV2 to TRBJ2-7; either TRBD1 or TRBD2 may supply D (6 bases each). This CDR3 contains 11 residues. Germline V lookup: CDR1 SNHLY, CDR2 FYNNEI. The full variable domain, rest sourced from reference TRBV2 and TRBJ2-7, is EPEVTQTPSHQVTQMGQEVILRCVPISNHLYFYWYRQILGQKVEFLVSFYNNEISEKSEIFDDQFSVERPDGSNFTLKIRSTKLEDSAMYFCASTRDTGWNFGPGTRLTVT.

V and J are TRBV7-2 and TRBJ2-7; the D gene is possibly TRBD1 (6 bases). From germline, CDR1 is SGHTA and CDR2 FQGNSA. The length of the CDR3 is 13 residues. The V gene lost 5 bases and the J gene lost 6 bases, with 14 bases spanning the gap. The CDR3 loop is CASSNNRDREQYF. CDR3 coding DNA: TGTGCCAGCAGCAACAACAGGGATCGCGAGCAGTACTTC.

V usage is TRBV5-1 and J usage is TRBJ2-1; 9 bases map to TRBD2. Germline loops: CDR1 SGHRS, CDR2 YFSETQ. V lost 0 bases, J lost 4 bases, and 2 bases stayed unmatched. CDR3 size: 15 residues. The CDR3 loop is CASSLVAGAYNEQFF. CDR3 in DNA: TGCGCCAGCAGCTTGGTAGCGGGAGCATACAATGAGCAGTTCTTC.

The chain has TRBV19 and TRBJ1-2; possible D gene TRBD1, 5 bases. Trimming shortened V by 3 bases and J by 3 bases, and 11 bases separated the two germline ends. The CDR3 loop spans 14 amino acids. Germline CDR1 LNHDA, CDR2 SQIVND (reference sequence). The CDR3 bases are TGTGCCAGTAGTATCCGGGGCGGTGACTATGGCTACACCTTC. It translates to CASSIRGGDYGYTF. The full variable domain, completed using reference TRBV19 and TRBJ1-2, is DGGITQSPKYLFRKEGQNVTLSCEQNLNHDAMYWYRQDPGQGLRLIYYSQIVNDFQKGDIAEGYSVSREKKESFPLTVTSAQKNPTAFYLCASSIRGGDYGYTFGSGTRLTVV.

The gene calls are TRBV19 and TRBJ1-5, with D possibly TRBD1 on 5 matching bases. Germline-derived CDR1 and CDR2 are LNHDA and SQIVND (reference sequence). The length of the CDR3 is 12 residues. The V end lost 4 bases, the J end lost 5 bases, and 6 bases lay between the germline ends. CDR3 residues: CASSTGYQPQHF. The CDR3 coding sequence is TGTGCCAGTAGTACAGGGTATCAGCCCCAGCATTTT.

This chain uses TRBV7-2 with TRBJ2-7; D is unclear. This CDR3 spans 13 amino acids. V shed 5 bases and J shed 2 bases, with 10 bases lying between them. The germline V gene encodes CDR1 SGHTA and CDR2 FQGNSA. In nucleotides, the CDR3 is TGTGCCAGCAGCCATTGGGAAACCTACGAGCAGTACTTC. Translating it yields CASSHWETYEQYF.

This chain links TRBV5-4 with TRBJ2-7; a weak D match, TRBD2 (5 bases). The germline CDR1 and CDR2 sequences are SGHNT and YYREEE (reference sequence). This CDR3 is 13 amino acids long. Trimming cost V 4 bases and J 0 bases, with 8 bases left between them. The CDR3 region is CASSQGSSYEQYF. CDR3 DNA sequence: TGTGCCAGCAGCCAAGGGAGCTCCTACGAGCAGTACTTC.

The chain employs TRBV5-1 and TRBJ2-1, with 10 positions matching TRBD2. Germline V gene data show CDR1 as SGHRS and CDR2 as YFSETQ. The CDR3 runs to 14 residues. V shed 5 bases and J 4 bases; nucleotides not matched to a gene: 3. Here the CDR3 DNA reads TGCGCCAGCAGTGAACTAGCGGGATACAATGAGCAGTTCTTC. Translated: CASSELAGYNEQFF.

The chain carries TRBV9 and TRBJ2-7; 8 nucleotides match TRBD1. This CDR3 spans 14 amino acids. The junction had 11 bases not matched to a gene; V was cut back by 3 bases and J by 9 bases. Germline CDR1 is SGDLS and CDR2 is YYNGEE. This CDR3 reads CASSGLGTGLGQYF. CDR3 coding DNA: TGTGCCAGCAGCGGACTCGGGACAGGCCTTGGGCAGTACTTC.

This chain joins TRBV18 and TRBJ2-7; 11 bases match TRBD2. With 1 base clipped from V and 5 bases from J, the junction kept 10 bases outside the gene matches. Germline CDR1 KGHSH, CDR2 LQKENI. The CDR3 length is 17 residues. As DNA, the CDR3 is TGTGCCAGCTCACCACGGGGGATAGCGGGAGGGCTAAACGAGCAGTACTTC. As protein: CASSPRGIAGGLNEQYF.

In its sample, this clone was seen a few times. V is TRBV5-4 and J is TRBJ2-7; 8 bases line up with TRBD1. Germline values: CDR1 SGHNT, CDR2 YYREEE (reference sequence). J gave up 5 bases and V 4 bases, and 5 bases lay outside the gene matches. This CDR3 is built from 13 residues. The CDR3 DNA reads TGTGCCAGCAGCGGCCCGGACAGGGACGAGCAGTACTTC. Protein product: CASSGPDRDEQYF.

This clone was picked up a small number of times. The chain combines TRBV18 with TRBJ2-2; TRBD1 matches 7 bases. J lost 2 bases, V lost 3 bases, and 9 bases had no gene match. The germline V gene has CDR1 KGHSH and CDR2 LQKENI. The CDR3 consists of 17 residues. CDR3 in DNA: TGTGCCAGCTCACCGCCCAAGACAGGGCTAAACACCGGGGAGCTGTTTTTT. As protein: CASSPPKTGLNTGELFF.

This chain uses TRBV2 with TRBJ1-1, with D uncertain. Trimming left V 3 bases short and J 4 bases short, with 15 bases between. Per the germline V gene, CDR1 is SNHLY and CDR2 is FYNNEI. The CDR3 contains 15 residues. The CDR3 is CASSDFIGRTTEAFF. Written as DNA, the CDR3 is TGTGCCAGCAGTGATTTTATAGGGAGAACCACTGAAGCTTTCTTT.

This chain uses TRBV7-3 with TRBJ2-7, with D possibly being TRBD2 (5 bases). This CDR3 contains 14 residues. CDR1 is SGHTA and CDR2 is FQGTGA in the germline V gene. Trimming removed 0 bases from V and 3 bases from J, with 9 bases in between. The CDR3 region is CASSLTGGFYEQYF. The CDR3 DNA sequence: TGTGCCAGCAGCTTAACTGGAGGCTTCTACGAGCAGTACTTC.